In this sample, the clone carrying this TCR beta chain turned up a few times. The sample comes from a study of early T cells in non-severe SARS-CoV-2 infection. Germline V gene lookup returns CDR1 MNHNY and CDR2 SVGAGI (reference sequence). The CDR3 runs 16 residues. V was pared by 0 bases and J by 2 bases, with 4 bases of the junction left unmatched. TCRdb passed the 5' RACE reads through MiXCR, listing each CDR3 protein once. This sample has 70,000 to 95,000 distinct CDR3 sequences, with around 17% found just once. The sample was whole blood. This rearrangement joins TRBV6-6 to TRBJ2-1, with 7 bases matching TRBD1. The sequence derives from an adult who was a healthcare worker with PCR-confirmed SARS-CoV-2 infection or an uninfected control (not recorded which). The CDR3 region has the DNA TGTGCCAGCAGTTACTCGAGGGACAGTACCTACAATGAGCAGTTCTTC. It is translated as CASSYSRDSTYNEQFF.